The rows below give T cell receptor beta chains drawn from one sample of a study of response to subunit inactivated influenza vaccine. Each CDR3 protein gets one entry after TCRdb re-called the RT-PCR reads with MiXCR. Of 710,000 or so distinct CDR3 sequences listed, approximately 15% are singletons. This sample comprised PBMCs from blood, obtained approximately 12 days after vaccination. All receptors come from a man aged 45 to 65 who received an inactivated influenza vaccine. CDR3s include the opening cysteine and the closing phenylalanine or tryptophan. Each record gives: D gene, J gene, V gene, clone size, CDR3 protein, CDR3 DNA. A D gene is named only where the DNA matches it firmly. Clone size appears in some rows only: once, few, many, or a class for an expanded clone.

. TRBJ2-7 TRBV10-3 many CAISGGPPYEQYF TGTGCCATCAGTGGGGGGCCCCCCTACGAGCAGTACTTC
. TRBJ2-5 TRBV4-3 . CDSSQAGGMETQYF TGCGACAGCAGCCAAGCAGGCGGGATGGAGACCCAGTACTTC
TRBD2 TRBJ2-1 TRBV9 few CASSVGSGRGWDIYNEQFF TGTGCCAGCAGCGTAGGTAGCGGGAGAGGTTGGGATATATACAATGAGCAGTTCTTC
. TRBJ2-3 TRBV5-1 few CASSLAPLPPSRTDTQYF TGCGCCAGCAGCTTGGCTCCCCTTCCCCCCTCTAGGACAGATACGCAGTATTTT
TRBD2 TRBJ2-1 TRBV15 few CATSRIRVASGTLGNEQFF TGTGCCACCAGCAGAATTAGGGTGGCTAGCGGAACTCTGGGTAATGAGCAGTTCTTC
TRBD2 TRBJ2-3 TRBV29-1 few CSLRDYLTSTDTQYF TGCAGCCTCCGGGACTACCTGACTAGCACAGATACGCAGTATTTT
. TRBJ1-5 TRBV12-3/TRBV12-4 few CASAAGGKPQHF TGTGCCAGCGCAGCCGGGGGAAAGCCCCAGCATTTT
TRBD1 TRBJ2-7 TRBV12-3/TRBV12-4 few CASSAGQGPPYF TGTGCCAGCAGTGCCGGACAGGGGCCCCCCTACTTC
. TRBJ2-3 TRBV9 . CASREYSGGTDTQYF TGTGCCAGCAGGGAGTATAGCGGAGGCACAGATACGCAGTATTTT
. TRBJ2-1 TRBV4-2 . CASSQVKGRGAYNEQFF TGTGCCAGCAGCCAAGTGAAAGGGAGGGGGGCCTACAATGAGCAGTTCTTC
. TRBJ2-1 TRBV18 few CASSPPFLLNSYEQFF TGTGCCAGCTCACCACCATTTCTCCTCAACAGCTATGAGCAGTTCTTC
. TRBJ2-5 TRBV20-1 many CSASGLQETQYF TGCAGCGCATCCGGATTGCAAGAGACCCAGTACTTC
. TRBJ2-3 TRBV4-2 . CASSQQVTDTQYF TGTGCCAGCAGCCAACAGGTCACAGATACGCAGTATTTT
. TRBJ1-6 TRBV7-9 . CASSLDGGSPLHF TGTGCCAGCAGCTTAGATGGGGGCTCACCCCTCCACTTT
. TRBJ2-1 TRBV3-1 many CASSQDRGSNEQFF TGTGCCAGCAGCCAAGATAGAGGGTCGAATGAGCAGTTCTTC
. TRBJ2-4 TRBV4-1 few CASSLGGVLRLSPKNIQYF TGCGCCAGCAGCCTCGGCGGGGTCCTTCGTTTGTCCCCCAAAAACATTCAGTACTTC
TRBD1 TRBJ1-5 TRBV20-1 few CSAAGTGNQPQHF TGCAGTGCTGCTGGGACAGGCAATCAGCCCCAGCATTTT
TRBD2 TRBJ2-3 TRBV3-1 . CASSQFAGGLEIDTQYF TGTGCCAGCAGCCAATTTGCGGGGGGGCTTGAAATAGATACGCAGTATTTT
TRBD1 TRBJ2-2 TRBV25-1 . CASSALQGVAGELFF TGTGCCAGCAGTGCGCTCCAGGGGGTGGCCGGGGAGCTGTTTTTT
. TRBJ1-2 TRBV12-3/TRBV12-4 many CASSFLGSNYGYTF TGTGCCAGCAGTTTTCTGGGATCTAACTATGGCTACACCTTC
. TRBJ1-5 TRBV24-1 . CATLAEVNQPQHF TGTGCCACCCTCGCCGAGGTGAATCAGCCCCAGCATTTT
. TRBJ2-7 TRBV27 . CASSSVSSYEQYF TGTGCCAGCAGTTCCGTCTCCTCCTACGAGCAGTACTTC
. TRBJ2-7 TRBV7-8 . CASSLAVRGSSSYEQYF TGTGCCAGCAGCTTAGCGGTCAGGGGATCAAGCTCCTACGAGCAGTACTTC
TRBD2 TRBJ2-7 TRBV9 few CASNPSGGAYEQYF TGTGCCAGCAACCCTAGCGGAGGGGCCTACGAGCAGTACTTC
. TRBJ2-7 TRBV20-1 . CSAHRLIMSSYEQYF TGCAGTGCTCACAGACTCATTATGAGCTCCTACGAGCAGTACTTC
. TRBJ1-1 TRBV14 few CASSQAHRRTEAFF TGTGCCAGCAGCCAGGCTCATCGGCGGACTGAAGCTTTCTTT
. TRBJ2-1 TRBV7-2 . CASSPTDSRYNEQFF TGTGCCAGCAGCCCCACAGATTCCCGCTACAATGAGCAGTTCTTC
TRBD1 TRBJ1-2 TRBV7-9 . CASNQGQNYGYTF TGTGCCAGCAACCAGGGACAGAACTATGGCTACACCTTC
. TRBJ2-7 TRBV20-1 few CSARESRDPSSYEQYF TGCAGTGCTAGGGAAAGCCGGGACCCGAGCTCCTACGAGCAGTACTTC
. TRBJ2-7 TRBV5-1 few CASSLGGSGAYSYEQYF TGCGCCAGCAGCTTGGGGGGGAGCGGCGCCTATTCCTACGAGCAGTACTTC
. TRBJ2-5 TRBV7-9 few CASSLDVWQETQYF TGTGCCAGCAGCTTAGATGTCTGGCAAGAGACCCAGTACTTC
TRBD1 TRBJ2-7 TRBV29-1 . CSVLPTGGFDEQYF TGCAGCGTCCTGCCGACAGGGGGCTTCGACGAGCAGTACTTC
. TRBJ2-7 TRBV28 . CASSLAVSEQYF TGTGCCAGCAGTTTGGCTGTATCCGAGCAGTACTTC
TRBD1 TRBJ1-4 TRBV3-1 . CASSPGQGPPNEKLFF TGTGCCAGCAGTCCGGGACAGGGACCTCCAAATGAAAAACTGTTTTTT
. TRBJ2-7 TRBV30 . CAWNPLPGEQYF TGTGCCTGGAACCCTCTCCCAGGCGAGCAGTACTTC
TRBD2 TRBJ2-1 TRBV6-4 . CASSEGLADHNEQFF TGTGCCAGCAGTGAAGGACTAGCGGATCACAATGAGCAGTTCTTC
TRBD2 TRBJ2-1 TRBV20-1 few CSAPHGSSGSGEQFF TGCAGTGCTCCCCATGGGTCTAGCGGGAGTGGGGAGCAGTTCTTC
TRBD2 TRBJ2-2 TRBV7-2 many CASSLREGTGELFF TGTGCCAGCAGCTTAAGGGAGGGGACCGGGGAGCTGTTTTTT
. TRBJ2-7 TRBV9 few CASSVEPGDEQYF TGTGCCAGCAGCGTAGAACCAGGGGACGAGCAGTACTTC
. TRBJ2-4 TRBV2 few CASRLSLAKNIQYF TGTGCCAGCAGGCTCAGTCTAGCCAAAAACATTCAGTACTTC
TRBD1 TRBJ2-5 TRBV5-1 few CASSSTGIRETQYF TGCGCCAGCAGCTCGACAGGGATTCGGGAGACCCAGTACTTC
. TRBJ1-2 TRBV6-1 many CATRVTIGGGYTF TGTGCCACCAGGGTCACCATCGGGGGTGGCTACACCTTC
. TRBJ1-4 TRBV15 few CATSRVTGLNEKLFF TGTGCCACCAGCAGAGTTACAGGTTTAAATGAAAAACTGTTTTTT
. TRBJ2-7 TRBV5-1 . CASSPQQGYEQYF TGCGCCAGCAGCCCCCAACAGGGCTACGAGCAGTACTTC
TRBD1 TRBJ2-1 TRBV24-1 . CATSDLADSQGGRGEQFF TGTGCCACCAGTGATTTGGCAGATTCACAGGGGGGCCGGGGTGAGCAGTTCTTC
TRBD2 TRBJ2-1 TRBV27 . CASSLIPGGHSIHNEQFF TGTGCCAGCAGTTTAATTCCGGGAGGGCACTCTATCCACAATGAGCAGTTCTTC
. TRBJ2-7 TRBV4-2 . CASSHPAGTGSGRWNYEQYF TGTGCCAGCAGCCATCCGGCCGGGACAGGGAGCGGGAGGTGGAACTACGAGCAGTACTTC
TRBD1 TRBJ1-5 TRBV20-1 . CSAQKGQTNQPQHF TGCAGTGCCCAAAAGGGACAGACCAATCAGCCCCAGCATTTT
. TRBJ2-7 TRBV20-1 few CSAIGAYTISYEQYF TGCAGTGCTATAGGGGCTTACACCATATCCTACGAGCAGTACTTC
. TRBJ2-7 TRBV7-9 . CASSLEPGARAGEQYF TGTGCCAGCAGCTTAGAACCGGGAGCTCGGGCTGGCGAGCAGTACTTC
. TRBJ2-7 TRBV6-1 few CATGGLSGEQYF TGTGCCACCGGCGGGCTATCCGGCGAGCAGTACTTC
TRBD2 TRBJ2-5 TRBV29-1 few CSVASGSGETQYF TGCAGCGTTGCTAGCGGGAGTGGAGAGACCCAGTACTTC
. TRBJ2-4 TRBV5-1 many CASSLVVGNKNIQYF TGCGCCAGCAGCTTGGTGGTGGGAAACAAAAACATTCAGTACTTC
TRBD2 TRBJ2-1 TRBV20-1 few CSARVGLAGPYNEQFF TGCAGTGCTAGAGTAGGGCTAGCGGGACCCTACAATGAGCAGTTCTTC
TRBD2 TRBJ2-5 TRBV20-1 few CSARGLAGEQETQYF TGCAGTGCTAGAGGCCTAGCGGGAGAGCAAGAGACCCAGTACTTC
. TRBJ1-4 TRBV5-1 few CASSLSHGNEKLFF TGCGCCAGCAGCTTGTCGCACGGAAATGAAAAACTGTTTTTT
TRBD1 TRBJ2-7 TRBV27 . CASRLGEQGGYEQYF TGTGCCAGCAGACTGGGGGAACAGGGGGGCTACGAGCAGTACTTC
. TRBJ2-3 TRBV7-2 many CASSLNRPDTQYF TGTGCCAGCAGCTTAAACCGGCCGGATACGCAGTATTTT
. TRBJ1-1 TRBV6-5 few CASSYYERSEAFF TGTGCCAGCAGTTATTATGAGAGGTCTGAAGCTTTCTTT
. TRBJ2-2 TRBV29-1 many CSVRTNTNTGELFF TGCAGCGTTAGGACAAACACAAACACCGGGGAGCTGTTTTTT